This TCR beta chain appears in the sequencing data of a study of blood T cells in healthy people across ages. This clonotype turned up a few times. The use of a sample-barcoded 5' primer and a J-beta primer mix characterized a second PCR of roughly 7 to 11 cycles. Using its own MiXCR run on the 5' RACE reads, TCRdb lists one record per CDR3 protein. Of roughly 1,300,000 distinct CDR3 sequences in the sample, almost 60% were seen once. This clonotype was obtained from a man between 18 and 35 years old in good health. Sequencing was done on a sample of blood.

The CDR3 is CASSLRGFIDGANVLTF. The DNA for the CDR3 is TGTGCCAGCAGTTTAAGGGGCTTTATCGATGGGGCCAACGTCCTGACTTTC. V and J are TRBV12-3 or TRBV12-4 and TRBJ2-6; D is possibly TRBD1 (5 bases). The ends were cut back, 2 bases at V and 3 bases at J, with 14 bases in the middle. The CDR3 totals 17 residues.